Shown below are 18 T cell receptor beta chains from a single sample sequenced in a study of T cell responses to AZD1222 COVID-19 vaccine. Measured with immunoSEQ multiplex PCR; TCRdb has only the in-frame clones, and not every one. The table records about 56,000 clones, approximately 86% of them present only once. The specimen comprised peripheral blood, sampled 28 days after the second AZD1222 dose. The receptors come from an adult who received the AZD1222 COVID-19 vaccine.

Only one count was recorded for this clone. The chain couples TRBV27 to TRBJ2-3; D possibly matches TRBD1 or TRBD2 (5 bases each). The CDR3 runs 15 residues. Trimming left V 11 bases short and J 1 base short, with 19 bases between. Per the germline V gene, CDR1 is MNHEY and CDR2 is SMNVEV (reference sequence). Here the CDR3 reads CASRHGQGGTDTQYF. The CDR3 DNA reads TGTGCCTCCAGGCACGGGCAGGGAGGCACAGATACGCAGTATTTT.

V gene TRBV6-5 combines with J gene TRBJ1-3; no clear D. Germline V gives CDR1 MNHEY, CDR2 SVGAGI. Between the trimmed V and J ends, which lost 0 bases and 1 base, there was a span of 7 bases. The CDR3 spans 15 residues. CDR3 protein: CASSYSVGSGNTIYF. The CDR3 region has the DNA TGTGCCAGCAGTTACTCTGTGGGATCTGGAAACACCATATATTTT.

This clone was seen once. The CDR3 loop is CASNGRQYQETQYF. The CDR3 coding sequence is TGTGCCAGCAACGGGAGGCAATACCAAGAGACCCAGTACTTC. The V call is TRBV28, the J call TRBJ2-5; 7 positions agree with TRBD2. CDR1 MDHEN and CDR2 SYDVKM come from the germline V gene. The trim removed 7 bases at V and 0 bases at J, leaving 5 bases unmatched. This CDR3 is built from 14 residues.

The rearrangement uses TRBV28 and TRBJ2-2; no reliable D call. With 3 bases removed from V and 9 bases from J, the gap between germline ends came to 5 bases. This CDR3 region has 11 residues. The germline V gene has CDR1 MDHEN and CDR2 SYDVKM. The CDR3 protein is CASSFYRELFF. The DNA of the CDR3 is TGTGCCAGCAGTTTCTACCGGGAGCTGTTTTTT.

The V call is TRBV12-3 or TRBV12-4, the J call TRBJ1-5; D remains unclear. The CDR3 length is 13 residues. The V and J ends lost 0 bases and 5 bases respectively, with 5 bases between them. The CDR3 loop is CASSLARDQPQHF. CDR3 bases: TGTGCCAGCAGTTTAGCGCGTGATCAGCCCCAGCATTTT.

The count of this clone is one. The chain employs TRBV4-3 and TRBJ2-3; D remains ambiguous. The V gene's germline CDR1 is LGHNA and CDR2 YSLEER. This CDR3 comprises 15 residues. V was shortened by 0 bases and J by 5 bases, with 12 bases between the two germline ends. For the CDR3, the DNA is TGCGCCAGCAGCCAAGAGGCCGGGTTCGTAGATACGCAGTATTTT. Protein: CASSQEAGFVDTQYF.

The chain joins TRBV6-1 to TRBJ1-4, with D uncertain. The CDR3 extends over 14 amino acids. Trimming took off 1 base at V and 5 bases at J, with 8 bases between the two ends. From germline, CDR1 is MNHNS and CDR2 SASEGT. The CDR3 DNA sequence: TGTGCCAGCAGTGAAGGCGGCCTAAATGAAAAACTGTTTTTT. It yields the protein CASSEGGLNEKLFF.

The CDR3 bases are TGTGCCAGCAGTGATACGTTGAACACTGAAGCTTTCTTT. This encodes CASSDTLNTEAFF. The V and J genes are TRBV2 and TRBJ1-1; D is undetermined. Per germline, CDR1 SNHLY and CDR2 FYNNEI. This CDR3 comprises 13 residues. V dropped 3 bases and J dropped 0 bases, with 5 bases sitting between them.

The chain employs TRBV6-2 or TRBV6-3 and TRBJ1-5, with D perhaps TRBD1 (5 bases). V was cut by 4 bases and J by 6 bases, with 16 bases left in between. The germline CDR1 and CDR2 sequences are MNHEY and SVGEGT. The CDR3 spans 15 residues. The CDR3 DNA follows: TGTGCCAGCAGTTTCGGGGTCTCGAGGGGTCAGCCCCAGCATTTT. The encoded protein is CASSFGVSRGQPQHF.

The chain has TRBV29-1 and TRBJ1-4, with TRBD1 matching 7 bases. The CDR3 covers 15 residues. V gave up 0 bases and J gave up 5 bases; unmatched junction bases: 6. Per germline, CDR1 SQVTM and CDR2 ANQGSEA. The CDR3 region is CSVEDHRGGNEKLFF. The CDR3, as DNA: TGCAGCGTTGAAGATCACAGGGGTGGAAATGAAAAACTGTTTTTT.

The CDR3 DNA follows: TGTGCCAGCAGCACCGGGGGTTCTGACAGGGACCTCGGGACCCAGTACTTC. Protein product: CASSTGGSDRDLGTQYF. This sequence joins TRBV5-4 and TRBJ2-5; perhaps TRBD1 as D (7 bases). The germline V and J ends were trimmed by 4 bases and 7 bases, with 26 bases remaining between them. Germline V gives CDR1 SGHNT, CDR2 YYREEE (reference sequence). This CDR3 is 17 amino acids long.

The chain is built from TRBV7-2 and TRBJ2-5; 12 bases align to TRBD1. V lost 5 bases to trimming and J lost 4 bases; unmatched junction nucleotides: 14. Germline assignment: CDR1 SGHTA and CDR2 FQGNSA. This CDR3 is 18 amino acids long. The CDR3 is CASSPRDRGRSWAETQYF. For the CDR3, the DNA is TGTGCCAGCAGCCCCAGGGACAGGGGGCGATCATGGGCAGAGACCCAGTACTTC.

This chain connects TRBV7-9 to TRBJ2-1; 7 nucleotides line up with TRBD2. This CDR3 has 15 amino acids. Germline loops: CDR1 SEHNR, CDR2 FQNEAQ (reference sequence). The junction had 7 bases not matched to a gene; V was cut back by 8 bases and J by 0 bases. As DNA, the CDR3 is TGTGCCAGCGGCTCGCGGGGGACCTCCTACAATGAGCAGTTCTTC. Protein product: CASGSRGTSYNEQFF.

This clone appeared a few times. The V call is TRBV13, the J call TRBJ2-7, with 8 nucleotides matching TRBD2. The germline gives CDR1 PRHDT, CDR2 FYEKMQ (reference sequence). The V segment lost 5 bases and the J segment 0 bases; nucleotides outside the gene matches: 15. The CDR3 runs 18 residues. CDR3 amino acids: CASSMGTLERGSSYEQYF. CDR3 DNA sequence: TGTGCCAGCAGCATGGGCACGTTGGAGCGGGGGAGCTCCTACGAGCAGTACTTC.

This sequence joins TRBV6-6 and TRBJ2-5; the match to TRBD2 covers 8 bases. Germline CDR1 is MNHNY and CDR2 is SVGAGI (reference sequence). The CDR3 sequence is 17 residues long. The J segment lost 3 bases and the V segment lost 5 bases, leaving 14 bases of the junction unmatched. CDR3 in amino acids: CASSPLSSGGPEETQYF. CDR3 in DNA: TGTGCCAGCAGTCCCCTGTCGAGCGGGGGACCGGAAGAGACCCAGTACTTC.

This clone was observed a few times. The rearrangement uses TRBV5-5 and TRBJ1-5; the match to TRBD1 covers 9 bases. The CDR3 covers 16 residues. The germline V gene has CDR1 SGHKS and CDR2 YYEKEE (reference sequence). V lost 2 bases and J lost 4; bases outside the gene matches: 7. The CDR3 DNA reads as TGTGCCAGCAGCTTAGCTTTTGGGACAGGGAATCAGCCCCAGCATTTT. It translates to CASSLAFGTGNQPQHF.

This clone was seen a single time. The rearrangement links TRBV23-1 to TRBJ2-4, with D unclear. TRBV23-1 has ORF status, its function being uncertain. Trimming cost V 4 bases and J 0 bases, with 13 bases left between them. The CDR3 spans 16 residues. The CDR3 protein is CASSPKHWGAKNIQYF. CDR3 DNA: TGCGCCAGCAGTCCAAAACACTGGGGAGCCAAAAACATTCAGTACTTC.

This chain's CDR3 is CASSIDRGGGNSPLHF. For the CDR3, the DNA is TGTGCCAGTAGTATAGACCGAGGGGGCGGAAATTCACCCCTCCACTTT. This chain joins TRBV19 and TRBJ1-6, with 7 bases identical to TRBD1. The junction had 6 bases not matched to a gene; V was cut back by 0 bases and J by 7 bases. From germline, CDR1 is LNHDA and CDR2 SQIVND (reference sequence). This CDR3 region has 16 residues. Drawing the rest from reference TRBV19 and TRBJ1-6, the complete variable domain is DGGITQSPKYLFRKEGQNVTLSCEQNLNHDAMYWYRQDPGQGLRLIYYSQIVNDFQKGDIAEGYSVSREKKESFPLTVTSAQKNPTAFYLCASSIDRGGGNSPLHFGNGTRLTVT.